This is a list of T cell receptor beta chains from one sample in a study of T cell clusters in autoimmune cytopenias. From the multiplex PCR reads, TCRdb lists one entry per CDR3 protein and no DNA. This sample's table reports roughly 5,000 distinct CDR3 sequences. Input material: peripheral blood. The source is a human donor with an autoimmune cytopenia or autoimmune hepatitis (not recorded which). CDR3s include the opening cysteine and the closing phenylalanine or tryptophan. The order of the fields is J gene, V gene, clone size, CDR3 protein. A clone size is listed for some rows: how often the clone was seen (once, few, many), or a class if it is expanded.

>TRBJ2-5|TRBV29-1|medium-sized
CSVEDQWVQETQYF
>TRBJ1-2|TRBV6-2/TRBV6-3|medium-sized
CASSGQVSGYTF
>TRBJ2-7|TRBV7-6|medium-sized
CASSLAQGGSYEQYF
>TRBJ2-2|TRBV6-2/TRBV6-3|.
CASTDGTSGGQNTGELFF
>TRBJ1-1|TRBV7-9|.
CASSFIEGGVTEAFF
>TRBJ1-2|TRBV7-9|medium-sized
CASSPRTGLNGYTF
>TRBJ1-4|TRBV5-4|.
CASSFGGAKPVREKLFF
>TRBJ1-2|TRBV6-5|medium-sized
CASSYGAENYGYTF
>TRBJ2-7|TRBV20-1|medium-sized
CSARADLEGYEQYF
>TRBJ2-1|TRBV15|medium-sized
CATSRDARSDNEQFF
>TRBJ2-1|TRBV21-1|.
CASSSRDPLRNEQFF
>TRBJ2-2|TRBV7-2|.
CASSLSIGNTGELFF
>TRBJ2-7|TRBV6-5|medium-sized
CASSSLSEQYF
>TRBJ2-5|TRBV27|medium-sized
CASSLSANQETQYF
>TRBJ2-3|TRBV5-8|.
CASSLNGRDTDTQYF
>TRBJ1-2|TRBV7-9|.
CASSPTGQGSNYGYTF
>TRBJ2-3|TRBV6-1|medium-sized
CASSDSTRDASTDTQYF
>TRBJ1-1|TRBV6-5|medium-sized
CASSKLPGTKRMNTEAFF
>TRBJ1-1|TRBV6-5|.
CASRKKNTEAFF
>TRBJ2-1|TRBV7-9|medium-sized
CASSGRQVEQFF
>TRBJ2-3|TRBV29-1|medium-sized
CSVDIQSTDTQYF
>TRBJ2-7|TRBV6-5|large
CASSLSGTSYEQYF
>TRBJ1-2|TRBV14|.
CASSQSRPGVGYTF
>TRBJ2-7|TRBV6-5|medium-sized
CASSYRKTSGAYEQYF
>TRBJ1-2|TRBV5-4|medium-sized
CASSPGGTGQFYGYTF
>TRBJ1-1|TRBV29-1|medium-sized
CSVVPQAYAEAFF
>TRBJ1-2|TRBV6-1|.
CASEVEGGYGYTF
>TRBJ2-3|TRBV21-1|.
CAGTGGSDGTDTQYF
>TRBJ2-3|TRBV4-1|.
CASSRAPGTDTQYF
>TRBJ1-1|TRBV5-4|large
CASRPGTGVEAFF
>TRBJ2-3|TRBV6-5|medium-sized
CASSSSGGLDTQYF
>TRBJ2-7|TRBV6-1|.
CASSLGTTHTYEQYF
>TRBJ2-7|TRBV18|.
CASSPLARGRDYEQYF
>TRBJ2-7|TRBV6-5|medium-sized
CASKLGAGGAYEQYF
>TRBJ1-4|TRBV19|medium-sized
CASSIAPMEKLFF
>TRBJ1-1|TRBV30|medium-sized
CAWNAKANTEAFF
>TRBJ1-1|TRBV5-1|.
CASSLDTGNTEAFF
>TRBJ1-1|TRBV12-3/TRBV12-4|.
CASKRREVNTEAFF
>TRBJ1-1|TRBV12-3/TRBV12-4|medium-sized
CASRADTEAFF
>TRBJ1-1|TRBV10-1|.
CASSVGDTEAFF
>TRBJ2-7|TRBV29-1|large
CSAAGTASSYEQYF
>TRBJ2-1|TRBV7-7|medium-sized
CASSPGLTGPNEQFF
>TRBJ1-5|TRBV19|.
CASTIARGGQPQHF